The TCR beta chain under discussion was sequenced for a study of cytomegalovirus exposure and HLA in healthy donors. The overall study: Counted in an early data release were some 81 million unique TCRs from HLA-typed donors. Falling in the Caucasian-associated ancestry cluster were 65% to 90% of around 370 genotyped donors.

Regarding the study as a whole: Cytomegalovirus association was assigned to approximately 180 TCR beta chains.

The V segment lost 7 bases and the J segment 10 bases; nucleotides outside the gene matches: 8. The length of the CDR3 is 14 residues. The germline V gene encodes CDR1 MNHEY and CDR2 SMNVEV (reference sequence). Regarding this clone: The antigen remains unidentified.

It was with 60 Vbeta and 13 Jbeta primers that the PCR ran. Assay: immunoSEQ multiplex PCR; the TCRdb copy retains only in-frame clones and omits some. The table lists some 100,000 clones, under 80% of them singletons. The J gene is TRBJ1-6, the V gene TRBV27; 9 bases match TRBD1. This receptor was identified in a man aged 40-55 years in good health and CMV-seronegative. The sequencing sample was made of PBMCs. The CDR3 nucleotides are TGTGCCAGCACCCTACAGGGGGCAGGCTCACCCCTCCACTTT. Encoded protein: CASTLQGAGSPLHF.